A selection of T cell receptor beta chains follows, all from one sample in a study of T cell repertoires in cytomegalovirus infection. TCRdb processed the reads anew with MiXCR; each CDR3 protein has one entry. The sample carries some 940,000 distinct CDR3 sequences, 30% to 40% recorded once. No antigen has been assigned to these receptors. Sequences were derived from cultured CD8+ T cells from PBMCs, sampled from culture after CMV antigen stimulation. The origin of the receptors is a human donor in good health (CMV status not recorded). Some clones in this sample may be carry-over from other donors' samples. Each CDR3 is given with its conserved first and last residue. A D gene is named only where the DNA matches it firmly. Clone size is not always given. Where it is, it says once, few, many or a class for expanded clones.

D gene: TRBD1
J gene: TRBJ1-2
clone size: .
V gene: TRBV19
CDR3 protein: CASSIRQGHRYGYTF
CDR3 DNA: TGTGCCAGTAGTATTAGACAGGGGCACAGGTATGGCTACACCTTC

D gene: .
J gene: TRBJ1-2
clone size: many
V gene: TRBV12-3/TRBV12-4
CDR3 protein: CASSFGVANYGYTF
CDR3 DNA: TGTGCCAGCAGTTTTGGGGTCGCTAACTATGGCTACACCTTC

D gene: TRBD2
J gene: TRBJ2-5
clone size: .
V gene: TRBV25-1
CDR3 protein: CASSDWTSGQETQYF
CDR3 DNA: TGTGCCAGCAGTGATTGGACTAGCGGGCAAGAGACCCAGTACTTC

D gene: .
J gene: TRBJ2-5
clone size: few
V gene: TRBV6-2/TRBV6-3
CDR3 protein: CASGPGSLETQYF
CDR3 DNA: TGTGCCAGCGGTCCGGGGTCTTTGGAGACCCAGTACTTC

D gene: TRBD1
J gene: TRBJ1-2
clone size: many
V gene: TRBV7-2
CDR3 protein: CASSLSRDRENYGYTF
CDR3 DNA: TGTGCCAGCAGCTTATCCCGGGACAGGGAGAACTATGGCTACACCTTC

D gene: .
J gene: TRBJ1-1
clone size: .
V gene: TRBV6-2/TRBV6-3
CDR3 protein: CASREVKGVETEAFF
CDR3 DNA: TGTGCCAGCAGAGAAGTTAAAGGGGTGGAAACTGAAGCTTTCTTT

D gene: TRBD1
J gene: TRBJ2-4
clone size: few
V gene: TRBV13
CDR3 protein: CASSLRQGRAKNIQYF
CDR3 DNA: TGTGCCAGCAGCTTGCGACAGGGAAGGGCCAAAAACATTCAGTACTTC

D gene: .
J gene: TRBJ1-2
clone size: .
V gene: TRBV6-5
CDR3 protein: CTSSFFPRAYGYTF
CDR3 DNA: TGTACCAGCAGCTTCTTCCCAAGGGCTTATGGCTACACCTTC

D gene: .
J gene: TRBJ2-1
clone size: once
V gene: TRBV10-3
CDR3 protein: CAIWNWNEQFF
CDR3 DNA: TGTGCCATCTGGAATTGGAATGAGCAGTTCTTC

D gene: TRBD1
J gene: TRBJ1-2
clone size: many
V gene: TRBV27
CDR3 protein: CASSPGQTPNYGYTF
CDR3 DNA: TGTGCCAGCTCCCCGGGACAGACACCTAACTATGGCTACACCTTC

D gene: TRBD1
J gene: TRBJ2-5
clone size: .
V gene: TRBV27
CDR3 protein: CASSSPFQGAETQYF
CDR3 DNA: TGTGCCAGCAGCAGCCCCTTCCAGGGGGCGGAGACCCAGTACTTC

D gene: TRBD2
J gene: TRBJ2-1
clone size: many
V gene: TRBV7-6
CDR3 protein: CASSLGASGAFYNEQFF
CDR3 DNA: TGTGCCAGCAGCTTAGGGGCGAGCGGGGCGTTCTACAATGAGCAGTTCTTC

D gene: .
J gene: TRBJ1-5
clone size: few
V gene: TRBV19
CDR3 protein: CASTSIASNQPQHF
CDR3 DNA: TGTGCCAGTACCTCAATAGCGAGCAATCAGCCCCAGCATTTT